Below, 23 T cell receptor beta chains from the same sample are listed, as sequenced in a study of cytomegalovirus exposure and HLA in healthy donors. Researchers ran the PCR with 60 Vbeta and 13 Jbeta primers. Method: immunoSEQ multiplex PCR; TCRdb's copy keeps in-frame clones and lacks some. The sample contains about 260,000 clones, just over 70% of which appear only once. Sequencing was done on a sample of PBMCs. The receptors originated from a female donor in good health and CMV-seronegative.

The sample holds a few counts of this clone. The V call is TRBV5-1, the J call TRBJ2-1; TRBD2 agrees at 8 bases. The CDR3 is 17 amino acids. Germline CDR1 is SGHRS and CDR2 is YFSETQ. V shed 0 bases and J 4 bases; nucleotides not matched to a gene: 9. The chain's CDR3 is CASSLDNPGRAYNEQFF. The CDR3 region has the DNA TGCGCCAGCAGCTTGGATAATCCCGGGAGGGCATACAATGAGCAGTTCTTC. Variable domain in full (rest from reference TRBV5-1 and TRBJ2-1): KAGVTQTPRYLIKTRGQQVTLSCSPISGHRSVSWYQQTPGQGLQFLFEYFSETQRNKGNFPGRFSGRQFSNSRSEMNVSTLELGDSALYLCASSLDNPGRAYNEQFFGPGTRLTVL.

This chain uses TRBV27 with TRBJ2-7, with TRBD2 matching 11 bases. CDR3 size: 16 residues. Germline V gives CDR1 MNHEY, CDR2 SMNVEV (reference sequence). V lost 6 bases to trimming and J lost 5 bases; unmatched junction nucleotides: 12. This CDR3 is CASRQNLAGGPHEQYF. As DNA, the CDR3 is TGTGCCAGCAGACAAAACTTAGCGGGAGGGCCCCACGAGCAGTACTTC.

V and J are TRBV28 and TRBJ2-7; D is undetermined. The CDR3 sequence is 11 residues long. The germline V and J ends were trimmed by 8 bases and 1 base, with 6 bases remaining between them. The V gene's germline CDR1 is MDHEN and CDR2 SYDVKM. DNA of the CDR3: TGTGCCAGCGTCAGATCCTACGAGCAGTACTTC. Its translation: CASVRSYEQYF. Drawing the rest from reference TRBV28 and TRBJ2-7, the complete variable domain is DVKVTQSSRYLVKRTGEKVFLECVQDMDHENMFWYRQDPGLGLRLIYFSYDVKMKEKGDIPEGYSVSREKKERFSLILESASTNQTSMYLCASVRSYEQYFGPGTRLTVT.

V and J are TRBV10-2 and TRBJ1-3, with D perhaps TRBD1 (6 bases). This CDR3 is built from 16 residues. Germline loops: CDR1 WSHSY, CDR2 SAAADI. Trimming took 7 bases from V and 0 from J, leaving 16 bases between them. The CDR3 nucleotides are TGCGCCAGCACGAGCGGACAGACCACCTCTGGAAACACCATATATTTT. The encoded protein is CASTSGQTTSGNTIYF.

This clone appeared a few times. The rearrangement uses TRBV10-3 and TRBJ1-4; D might be TRBD1 (5 bases). Germline V gene lookup returns CDR1 ENHRY and CDR2 SYGVKD. V lost 2 bases, J lost 7 bases, and 11 bases lay in between. CDR3 length: 14 amino acids. The CDR3 DNA reads TGTGCCATCAGTGAGGCAGGCGGGGGTGAAAAACTGTTTTTT. It codes for CAISEAGGGEKLFF.

This clone has a handful of counts. The chain combines TRBV4-2 with TRBJ1-1; 10 nucleotides line up with TRBD1. CDR1 LGHNA and CDR2 YNFKEQ come from the germline V gene. With 0 bases clipped from V and 5 bases from J, the junction kept 6 bases outside the gene matches. The CDR3 is 16 residues long. In DNA, the CDR3 is TGTGCCAGCAGCCAAGAGGAACGGACAGGGGGAACTGAAGCTTTCTTT. Residues: CASSQEERTGGTEAFF.

This clone was picked up a small number of times. The chain recombines TRBV19 with TRBJ2-6, with TRBD1 matching 9 bases. The V segment lost 4 bases and the J segment 11 bases; nucleotides outside the gene matches: 9. There are 15 residues in the CDR3. The V gene's germline CDR1 is LNHDA and CDR2 SQIVND (reference sequence). Written as DNA, the CDR3 is TGTGCCAGTAGTACCCGGGGGACAGGGCTCCACGTCCTGACTTTC. Translation gives CASSTRGTGLHVLTF.

This clone was seen just once. Within the sample, other DNA sequences also encode this same CDR3. V and J are TRBV18 and TRBJ2-5; the match to TRBD1 covers 7 bases. Germline V gene lookup returns CDR1 KGHSH and CDR2 LQKENI. The V segment lost 3 bases and the J segment 3 bases; nucleotides outside the gene matches: 4. This CDR3 region has 14 residues. CDR3 loop: CASSPRDREETQYF. In DNA form, the CDR3 reads TGTGCCAGCTCACCCCGGGACAGAGAAGAGACCCAGTACTTC.

The rearrangement uses TRBV28 and TRBJ2-7, with 9 bases lining up with TRBD2. The germline gives CDR1 MDHEN, CDR2 SYDVKM. J gave up 4 bases and V 10 bases, and 5 bases lay outside the gene matches. The CDR3 contains 12 residues. The CDR3: CATQREEYEQYF. CDR3 sequence (DNA): TGTGCCACCCAGCGGGAGGAATACGAGCAGTACTTC.

This clone occurred a few times. The V call is TRBV7-8, the J call TRBJ2-7; possibly TRBD2 for D (5 bases). The length of the CDR3 is 15 residues. Trimming removed 1 base at V and 3 bases at J, with 13 bases between. Germline assignment: CDR1 SGHVS and CDR2 FQNEAQ. The DNA of the CDR3 is TGTGCCAGCAGCTTAGTACTCGGGAAGGGCTACGAGCAGTACTTC. Its translation is CASSLVLGKGYEQYF.

The rearrangement uses TRBV2 and TRBJ1-1; TRBD1 aligns across 9 bases. This CDR3 has 14 amino acids. Per the germline V gene, CDR1 is SNHLY and CDR2 is FYNNEI. V lost 8 bases, J lost 0 bases, and 4 bases stayed unmatched. The CDR3 sequence: CASFRQGVNTEAFF. The CDR3 region has the DNA TGTGCCAGCTTTCGACAGGGGGTGAACACTGAAGCTTTCTTT.

The chain uses TRBV27 and TRBJ1-5; TRBD1 aligns across 10 bases. V lost 4 bases and J lost 6; bases outside the gene matches: 6. The CDR3 contains 15 residues. The germline CDR1 and CDR2 sequences are MNHEY and SMNVEV (reference sequence). In DNA form, the CDR3 reads TGTGCCAGCAGTTCAAGACAGGGGGCGGGTCAGCCCCAGCATTTT. Translation: CASSSRQGAGQPQHF.

The sample holds one count of this clone. The chain couples TRBV5-6 to TRBJ2-1; 9 nucleotides agree with TRBD2. The V segment lost 2 bases and the J segment 3 bases; nucleotides outside the gene matches: 0. Germline V gene data show CDR1 as SGHDT and CDR2 as YYEEEE. CDR3 length: 14 amino acids. As DNA, the CDR3 is TGTGCCAGCAGCTTTAGCGGGAGCTACAATGAGCAGTTCTTC. The encoded protein is CASSFSGSYNEQFF.

J is TRBJ2-5 and V is TRBV9; D is perhaps TRBD2 (6 bases). Trimming left V 0 bases short and J 2 bases short, with 14 bases between. The length of the CDR3 is 16 residues. CDR1 and CDR2 from the germline V gene are SGDLS and YYNGEE. The CDR3, as DNA: TGTGCCAGCAGCGTAGACTGGCGGAGGGGACAAGAGACCCAGTACTTC. It is translated as CASSVDWRRGQETQYF.

The chain is built from TRBV28 and TRBJ1-1, with D hard to call. The CDR3 totals 17 residues. The germline CDR1 and CDR2 sequences are MDHEN and SYDVKM. With 2 bases removed from V and 4 bases from J, the gap between germline ends came to 20 bases. The CDR3 loop is CASSLSPRDGASTEAFF. The CDR3 DNA reads TGTGCCAGCAGTTTAAGTCCGCGAGACGGAGCGAGCACTGAAGCTTTCTTT.

This clone was seen only a few times. The J gene is TRBJ2-7, the V gene TRBV4-1; D possibly corresponds to TRBD2 (5 bases). V dropped 1 base and J dropped 0 bases, with 10 bases sitting between them. Germline lookup yields CDR1 MGHRA and CDR2 YSYEKL. CDR3 length equals 15 residues. The CDR3 DNA is TGCGCCAGCAGCCAAGCAGGCGGGCGCTCCTACGAGCAGTACTTC. Translated: CASSQAGGRSYEQYF.

A word on this clone: One end of the junction does not line up with germline, which may come from a read error. The rearrangement joins TRBV10-2 to TRBJ2-5, with D possibly matching TRBD1 (5 bases). This CDR3 has 15 amino acids. The germline V gene encodes CDR1 WSHSY and CDR2 SAAADI. The CDR3 region is CASRLVQDHQGTQYF. In DNA form, the CDR3 reads TGCGCCAGCAGGTTGGTACAGGACCATCAAGGGACCCAGTACTTC.

The genes are TRBV27 and TRBJ2-7; a possible D gene is TRBD1 (5 bases). The CDR3 covers 13 residues. Germline CDR1 and CDR2: MNHEY and SMNVEV (reference sequence). V lost 11 bases, J lost 4 bases, and 18 bases lay in between. The CDR3 DNA follows: TGTGCCCTCGCAAGGCAGGGCGGTTACGAGCAGTACTTC. Protein product: CALARQGGYEQYF.

The chain recombines TRBV27 with TRBJ1-1; D is undetermined. The CDR3 runs to 14 residues. CDR1 is MNHEY and CDR2 is SMNVEV in the germline V gene (reference sequence). Trimming removed 4 bases from V and 3 bases from J, with 12 bases in between. For the CDR3, the DNA is TGTGCCAGCAGTTATCAGACCCGGGACACTGAAGCTTTCTTT. Translation: CASSYQTRDTEAFF.

This clone has more than one count but fewer than ten. The rearrangement joins TRBV6-1 to TRBJ2-1, with 12 bases that match TRBD2. The CDR3 is 16 amino acids. From germline, CDR1 is MNHNS and CDR2 SASEGT. With 0 bases clipped from V and 8 bases from J, the junction kept 5 bases outside the gene matches. The CDR3 is CASSEAASGRVYEQFF. In DNA form, the CDR3 reads TGTGCCAGCAGTGAAGCGGCTAGCGGGAGGGTCTATGAGCAGTTCTTC.

J is TRBJ2-7 and V is TRBV29-1; TRBD1 matches at 10 bases. The trim removed 7 bases at V and 0 bases at J, leaving 3 bases unmatched. The CDR3 sequence is 13 residues long. Germline CDR1 SQVTM, CDR2 ANQGSEA. The CDR3 DNA reads as TGCAGCGCCGGGACAGGGGTCTCCTACGAGCAGTACTTC. It encodes CSAGTGVSYEQYF.

J is TRBJ2-2 and V is TRBV2, with 13 bases that match TRBD2. The V and J ends lost 4 bases and 4 bases, in that order; junction bases with no gene match: 3. The length of the CDR3 is 16 residues. Germline V gene lookup returns CDR1 SNHLY and CDR2 FYNNEI. CDR3 in DNA: TGTGCCAGCAGTGGGACTAGCGGGAGTTTCACCGGGGAGCTGTTTTTT. Residues: CASSGTSGSFTGELFF.

Notes on this clone: A read error may produce the germline difference seen at one junction end. J is TRBJ2-1 and V is TRBV15, with 12 bases aligning to TRBD2. CDR3 length equals 15 residues. Germline V gene sequence: CDR1 LNHNV, CDR2 YYDKDF (reference sequence). CDR3 sequence: CATSRGAGTSGRSLF. CDR3 in DNA: TGTGCCACCAGCAGGGGAGCCGGTACTAGCGGGAGGTCCCTCTTC.